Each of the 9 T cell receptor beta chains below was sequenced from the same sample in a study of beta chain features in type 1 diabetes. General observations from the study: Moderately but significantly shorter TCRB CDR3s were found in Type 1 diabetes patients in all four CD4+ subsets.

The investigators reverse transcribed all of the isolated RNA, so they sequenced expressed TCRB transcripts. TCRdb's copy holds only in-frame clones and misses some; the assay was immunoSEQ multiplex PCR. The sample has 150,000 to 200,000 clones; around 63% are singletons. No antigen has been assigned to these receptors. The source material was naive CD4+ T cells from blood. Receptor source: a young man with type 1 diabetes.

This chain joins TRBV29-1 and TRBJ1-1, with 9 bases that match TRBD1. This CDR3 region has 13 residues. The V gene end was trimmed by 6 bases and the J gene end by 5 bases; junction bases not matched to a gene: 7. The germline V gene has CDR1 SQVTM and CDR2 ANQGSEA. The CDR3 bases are TGCAGCGTGCGGACAGGGGAATGGACTGAAGCTTTCTTT. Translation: CSVRTGEWTEAFF.

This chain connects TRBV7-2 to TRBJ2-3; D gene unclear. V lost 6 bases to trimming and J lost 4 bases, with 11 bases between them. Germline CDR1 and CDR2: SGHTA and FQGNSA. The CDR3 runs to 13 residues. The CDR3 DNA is TGTGCCAGCAGTCGATTGGGTGCAGATACGCAGTATTTT. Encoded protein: CASSRLGADTQYF.

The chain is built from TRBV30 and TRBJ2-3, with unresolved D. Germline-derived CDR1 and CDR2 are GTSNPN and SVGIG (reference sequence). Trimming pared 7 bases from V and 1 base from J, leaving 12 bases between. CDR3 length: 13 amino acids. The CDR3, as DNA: TGTGCCTCTCGTGGCCGGCGCACAGATACGCAGTATTTT. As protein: CASRGRRTDTQYF.

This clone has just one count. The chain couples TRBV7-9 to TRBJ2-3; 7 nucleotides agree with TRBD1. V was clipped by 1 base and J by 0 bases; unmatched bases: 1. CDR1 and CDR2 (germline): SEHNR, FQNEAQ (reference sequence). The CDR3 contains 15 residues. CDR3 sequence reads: CASSLETGSTDTQYF. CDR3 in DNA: TGTGCCAGCAGCTTAGAGACAGGGAGCACAGATACGCAGTATTTT.

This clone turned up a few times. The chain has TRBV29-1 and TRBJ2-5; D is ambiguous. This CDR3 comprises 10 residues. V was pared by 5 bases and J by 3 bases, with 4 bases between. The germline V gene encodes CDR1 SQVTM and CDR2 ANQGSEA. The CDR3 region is CSVRKETQYF. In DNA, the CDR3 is TGCAGCGTTCGGAAAGAGACCCAGTACTTC.

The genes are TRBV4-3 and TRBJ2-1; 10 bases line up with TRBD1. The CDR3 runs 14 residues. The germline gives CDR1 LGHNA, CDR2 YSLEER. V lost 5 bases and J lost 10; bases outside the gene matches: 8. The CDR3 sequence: CASSGTGVPAEQFF. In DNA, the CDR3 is TGCGCCAGCAGCGGGACAGGGGTCCCCGCAGAGCAGTTCTTC.

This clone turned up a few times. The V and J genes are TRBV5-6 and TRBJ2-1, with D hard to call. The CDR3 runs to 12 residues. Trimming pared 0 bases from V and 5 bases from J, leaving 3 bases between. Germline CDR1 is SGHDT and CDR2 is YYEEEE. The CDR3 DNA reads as TGTGCCAGCAGCTTGGTGGACAATGAGCAGTTCTTC. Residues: CASSLVDNEQFF.

The chain's CDR3 is CAWSVGRVTGELFF. The CDR3 nucleotides are TGTGCCTGGAGTGTAGGCAGGGTCACCGGGGAGCTGTTTTTT. This sequence joins TRBV30 and TRBJ2-2, with D tentatively TRBD1 (5 bases). This CDR3 is built from 14 residues. The V end was cut by 0 bases, the J end by 4 bases, with 9 bases between. Germline V gene lookup returns CDR1 GTSNPN and CDR2 SVGIG (reference sequence).

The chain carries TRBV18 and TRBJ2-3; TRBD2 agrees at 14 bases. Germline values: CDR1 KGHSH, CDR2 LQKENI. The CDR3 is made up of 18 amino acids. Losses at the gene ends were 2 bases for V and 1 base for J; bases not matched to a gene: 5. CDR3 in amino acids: CASSPRLAGGSRTDTQYF. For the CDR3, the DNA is TGTGCCAGCTCACCAAGACTAGCGGGGGGGTCCCGCACAGATACGCAGTATTTT.